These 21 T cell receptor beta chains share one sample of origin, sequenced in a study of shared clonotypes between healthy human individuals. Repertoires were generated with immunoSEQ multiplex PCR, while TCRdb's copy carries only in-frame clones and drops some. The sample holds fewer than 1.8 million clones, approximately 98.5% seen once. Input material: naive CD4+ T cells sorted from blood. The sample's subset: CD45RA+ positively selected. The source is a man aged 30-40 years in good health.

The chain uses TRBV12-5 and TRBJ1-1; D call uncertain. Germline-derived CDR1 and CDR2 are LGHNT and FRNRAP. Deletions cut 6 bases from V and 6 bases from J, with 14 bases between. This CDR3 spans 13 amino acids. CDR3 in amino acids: CASGLAYGAEAFF. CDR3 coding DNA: TGTGCTAGTGGCCTTGCTTACGGGGCTGAAGCTTTCTTT. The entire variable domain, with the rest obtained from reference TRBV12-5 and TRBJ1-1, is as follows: DARVTQTPRHKVTEMGQEVTMRCQPILGHNTVFWYRQTMMQGLELLAYFRNRAPLDDSGMPKDRFSAEMPDATLATLKIQPSEPRDSAVYFCASGLAYGAEAFFGQGTRLTVV.

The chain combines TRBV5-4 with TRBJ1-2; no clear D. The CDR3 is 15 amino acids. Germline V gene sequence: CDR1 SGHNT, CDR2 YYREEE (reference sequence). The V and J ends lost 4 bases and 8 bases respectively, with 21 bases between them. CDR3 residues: CASSAAGSFGVGYTF. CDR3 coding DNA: TGTGCCAGCAGCGCGGCGGGCAGCTTTGGGGTGGGCTACACCTTC.

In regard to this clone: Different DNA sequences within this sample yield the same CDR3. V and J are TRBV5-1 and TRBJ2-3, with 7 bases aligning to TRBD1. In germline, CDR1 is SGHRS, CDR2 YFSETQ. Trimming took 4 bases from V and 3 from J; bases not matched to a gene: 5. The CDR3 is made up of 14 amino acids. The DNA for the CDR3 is TGCGCCAGCAGCCTGCGACAGGGAACAGATACGCAGTATTTT. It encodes CASSLRQGTDTQYF.

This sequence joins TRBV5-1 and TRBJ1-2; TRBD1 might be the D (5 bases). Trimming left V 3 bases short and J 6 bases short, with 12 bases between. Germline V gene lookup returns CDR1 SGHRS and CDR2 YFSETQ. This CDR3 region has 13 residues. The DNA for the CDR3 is TGCGCCAGCAGCTACGGGACGGTGAATGGCTACACCTTC. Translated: CASSYGTVNGYTF.

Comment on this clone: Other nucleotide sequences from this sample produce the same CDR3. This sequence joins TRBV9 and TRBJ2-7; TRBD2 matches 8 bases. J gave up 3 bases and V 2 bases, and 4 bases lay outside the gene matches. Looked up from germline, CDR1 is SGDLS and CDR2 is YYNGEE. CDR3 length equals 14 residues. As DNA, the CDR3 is TGTGCCAGCAGCGTTGGGACTAGAGGCTACGAGCAGTACTTC. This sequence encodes CASSVGTRGYEQYF.

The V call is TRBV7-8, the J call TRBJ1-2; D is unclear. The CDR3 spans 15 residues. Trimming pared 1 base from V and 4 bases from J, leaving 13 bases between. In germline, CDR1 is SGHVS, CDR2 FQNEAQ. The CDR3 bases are TGTGCCAGCAGCTTAGTTCACGGATACCTCTATGGCTACACCTTC. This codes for CASSLVHGYLYGYTF. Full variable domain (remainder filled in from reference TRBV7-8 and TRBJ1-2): GAGVSQSPRYKVAKRGQDVALRCDPISGHVSLFWYQQALGQGPEFLTYFQNEAQLDKSGLPSDRFFAERPEGSVSTLKIQRTQQEDSAVYLCASSLVHGYLYGYTFGSGTRLTVV.

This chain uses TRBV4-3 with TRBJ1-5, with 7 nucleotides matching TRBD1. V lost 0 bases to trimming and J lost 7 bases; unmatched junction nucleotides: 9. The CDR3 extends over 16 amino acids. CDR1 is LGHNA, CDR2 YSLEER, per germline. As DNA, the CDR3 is TGCGCCAGCAGCCAAGATGGTACAGGGGCAGGACAGCCCCAGCATTTT. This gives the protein CASSQDGTGAGQPQHF.

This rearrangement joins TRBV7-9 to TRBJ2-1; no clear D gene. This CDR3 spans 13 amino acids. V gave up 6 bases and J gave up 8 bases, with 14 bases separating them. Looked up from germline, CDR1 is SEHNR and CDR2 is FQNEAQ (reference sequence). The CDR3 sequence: CASRFRVGDEQFF. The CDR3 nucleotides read TGTGCCAGCAGATTTCGGGTAGGCGATGAGCAGTTCTTC.

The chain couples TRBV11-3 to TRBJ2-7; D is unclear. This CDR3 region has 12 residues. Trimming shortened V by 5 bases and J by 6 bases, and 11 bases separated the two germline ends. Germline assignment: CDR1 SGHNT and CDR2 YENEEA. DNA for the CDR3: TGTGCCAGCAGCAATATCTGGGGCGAGCAGTACTTC. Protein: CASSNIWGEQYF.

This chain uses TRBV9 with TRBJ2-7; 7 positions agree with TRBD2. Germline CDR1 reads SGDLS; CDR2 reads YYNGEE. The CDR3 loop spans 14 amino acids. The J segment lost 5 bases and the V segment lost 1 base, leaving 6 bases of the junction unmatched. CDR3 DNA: TGTGCCAGCAGCGTACAGGGAGGGATGGACGAGCAGTACTTC. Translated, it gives CASSVQGGMDEQYF.

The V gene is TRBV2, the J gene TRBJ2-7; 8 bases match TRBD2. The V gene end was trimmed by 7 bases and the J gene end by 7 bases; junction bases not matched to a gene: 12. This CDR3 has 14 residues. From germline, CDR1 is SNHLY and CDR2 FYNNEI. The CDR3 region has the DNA TGTGCCAGCACCCGAGAGACTAGCGTGAGAGAGCAGTACTTC. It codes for CASTRETSVREQYF.

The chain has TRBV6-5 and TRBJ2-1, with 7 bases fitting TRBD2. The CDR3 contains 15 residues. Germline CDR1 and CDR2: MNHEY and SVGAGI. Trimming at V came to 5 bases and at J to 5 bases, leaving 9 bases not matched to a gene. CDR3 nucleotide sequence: TGTGCCAGCAGTAAAAACGGGAGGTCCGACAATGAGCAGTTCTTC. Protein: CASSKNGRSDNEQFF.

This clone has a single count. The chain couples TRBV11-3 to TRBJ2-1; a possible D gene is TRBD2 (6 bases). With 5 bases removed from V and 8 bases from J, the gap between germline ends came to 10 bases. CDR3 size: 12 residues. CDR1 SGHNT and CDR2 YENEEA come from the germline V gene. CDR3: CASSGGTDEQFF. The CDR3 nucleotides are TGTGCCAGCAGCGGGGGGACCGATGAGCAGTTCTTC.

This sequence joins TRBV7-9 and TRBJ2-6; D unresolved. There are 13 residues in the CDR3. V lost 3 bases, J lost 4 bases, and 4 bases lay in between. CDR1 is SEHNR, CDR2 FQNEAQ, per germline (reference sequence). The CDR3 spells CASSLRGANVLTF. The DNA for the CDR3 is TGTGCCAGCAGCTTGCGCGGGGCCAACGTCCTGACTTTC.

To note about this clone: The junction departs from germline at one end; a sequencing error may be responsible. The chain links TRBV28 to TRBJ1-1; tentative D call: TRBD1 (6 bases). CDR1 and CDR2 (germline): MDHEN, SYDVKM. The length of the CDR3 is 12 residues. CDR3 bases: TGTGCCAGCAGTTTAAGGTTAGGGGGGCTCCTCTTT. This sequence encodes CASSLRLGGLLF.

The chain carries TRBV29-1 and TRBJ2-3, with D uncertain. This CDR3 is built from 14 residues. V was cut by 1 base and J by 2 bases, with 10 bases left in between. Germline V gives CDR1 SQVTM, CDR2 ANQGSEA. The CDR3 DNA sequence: TGCAGCGTTGAAGGCCGGATCCACACAGATACGCAGTATTTT. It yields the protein CSVEGRIHTDTQYF.

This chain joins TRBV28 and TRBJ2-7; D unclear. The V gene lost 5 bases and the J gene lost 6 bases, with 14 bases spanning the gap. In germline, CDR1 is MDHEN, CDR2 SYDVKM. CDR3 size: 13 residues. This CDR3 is CASSLGASGEQYF. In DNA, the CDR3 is TGTGCCAGCAGTCTAGGCGCCAGTGGCGAGCAGTACTTC.

The chain's CDR3 is CASSLRGNPSYEQYF. Here the CDR3 DNA reads TGTGCCAGCAGCTTGCGGGGTAACCCCTCTTACGAGCAGTACTTC. The chain couples TRBV5-8 to TRBJ2-7; maybe TRBD2 (5 bases). V was cut by 1 base and J by 4 bases, with 15 bases left in between. CDR1 is SGHTS, CDR2 YDEGEE, per germline. The CDR3 sequence is 15 residues long.

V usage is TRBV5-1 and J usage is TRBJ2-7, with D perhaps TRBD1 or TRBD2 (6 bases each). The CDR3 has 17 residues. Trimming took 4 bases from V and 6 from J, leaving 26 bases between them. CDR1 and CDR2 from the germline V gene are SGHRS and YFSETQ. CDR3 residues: CASSRNPNLGGGSEQYF. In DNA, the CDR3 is TGCGCCAGCAGCCGCAACCCTAATCTGGGGGGCGGGTCCGAGCAGTACTTC.

The CDR3 DNA reads as TGCGCCAGCAGCTTTGCGGCGGGGGTTAGACTGGACAATGAGCAGTTCTTC. Amino acids: CASSFAAGVRLDNEQFF. The chain employs TRBV5-1 and TRBJ2-1; TRBD2 agrees at 7 bases. The V gene's germline CDR1 is SGHRS and CDR2 YFSETQ. Losses at the gene ends were 2 bases for V and 5 bases for J; bases not matched to a gene: 13. This CDR3 has 17 amino acids. The full variable domain, completed using reference TRBV5-1 and TRBJ2-1, is KAGVTQTPRYLIKTRGQQVTLSCSPISGHRSVSWYQQTPGQGLQFLFEYFSETQRNKGNFPGRFSGRQFSNSRSEMNVSTLELGDSALYLCASSFAAGVRLDNEQFFGPGTRLTVL.

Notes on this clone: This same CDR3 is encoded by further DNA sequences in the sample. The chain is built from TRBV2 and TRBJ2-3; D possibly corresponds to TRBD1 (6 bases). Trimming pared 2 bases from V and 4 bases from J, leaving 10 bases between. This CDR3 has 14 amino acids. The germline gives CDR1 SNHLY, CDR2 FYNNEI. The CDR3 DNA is TGTGCCAGCAGTGAACTCGCAGGGGCAGATACGCAGTATTTT. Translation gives CASSELAGADTQYF.